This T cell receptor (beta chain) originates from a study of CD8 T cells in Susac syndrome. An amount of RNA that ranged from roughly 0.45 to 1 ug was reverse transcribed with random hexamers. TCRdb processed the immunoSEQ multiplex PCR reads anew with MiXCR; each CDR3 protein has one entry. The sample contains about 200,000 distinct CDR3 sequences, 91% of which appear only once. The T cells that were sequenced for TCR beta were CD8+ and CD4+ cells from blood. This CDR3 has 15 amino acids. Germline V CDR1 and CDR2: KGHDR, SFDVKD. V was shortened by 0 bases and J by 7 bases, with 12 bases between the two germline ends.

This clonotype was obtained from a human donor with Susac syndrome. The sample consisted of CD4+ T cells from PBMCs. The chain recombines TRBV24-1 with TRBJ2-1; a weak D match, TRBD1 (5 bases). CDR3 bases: TGTGCCACCAGTGATTTGCCTCAGGGTCAGAATGAGCAGTTCTTC. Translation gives CATSDLPQGQNEQFF.